This T cell receptor (beta chain) was identified during a study of cytomegalovirus exposure and HLA in healthy donors. The study's findings and limits: A likely sequencing artifact accounted for one observed cluster of highly shared sequence variants. A few chains tied to CMV proved CMV antigen-specific in vitro. The study listed about 150 cytomegalovirus-associated TCR beta chains.

Amplification used 60 Vbeta primers and 13 Jbeta primers. Repertoires were generated with immunoSEQ multiplex PCR, while TCRdb's copy carries only in-frame clones and drops some. This table holds tens of thousands of clones, around three quarters found once. Comment on this clone: Its antigen is currently unknown.

Sequenced sample: PBMCs. This TCR was sampled from a man aged 55 to 70 in good health and CMV-seronegative.

The CDR3 bases are TGTGCCAGCAGCTTAGTAAGGGCAGGGAATGAAAAACTGTTTTTT. It specifies CASSLVRAGNEKLFF. J is TRBJ1-4 and V is TRBV7-2; tentatively, D is TRBD1 (5 bases). Trimming shortened V by 1 base and J by 5 bases, and 11 bases separated the two germline ends. The CDR3 loop spans 15 amino acids. The germline gives CDR1 SGHTA, CDR2 FQGNSA.